This T cell receptor beta chain was captured by sequencing in a study of technical replicates of blood from a few donors. CDR3 length: 16 residues. In germline, CDR1 is MDHEN, CDR2 SYDVKM. V was clipped by 1 base and J by 1 base, with 14 bases between them. TCRdb's table, derived via immunoSEQ multiplex PCR, lists solely in-frame clones and lacks some. This sample has some 70,000 clones; 95% to 96% occur once, and the top ten carry approximately 0.24%. The rearrangement joins TRBV28 to TRBJ2-7, with D tentatively TRBD1 (5 bases). The sequence came from a human donor in good health. The sample comprised T cells isolated from PBMCs. The CDR3: CASSLSRAGGSYEQYF. In nucleotides, the CDR3 is TGTGCCAGCAGTTTATCCAGGGCAGGTGGATCCTACGAGCAGTACTTC.